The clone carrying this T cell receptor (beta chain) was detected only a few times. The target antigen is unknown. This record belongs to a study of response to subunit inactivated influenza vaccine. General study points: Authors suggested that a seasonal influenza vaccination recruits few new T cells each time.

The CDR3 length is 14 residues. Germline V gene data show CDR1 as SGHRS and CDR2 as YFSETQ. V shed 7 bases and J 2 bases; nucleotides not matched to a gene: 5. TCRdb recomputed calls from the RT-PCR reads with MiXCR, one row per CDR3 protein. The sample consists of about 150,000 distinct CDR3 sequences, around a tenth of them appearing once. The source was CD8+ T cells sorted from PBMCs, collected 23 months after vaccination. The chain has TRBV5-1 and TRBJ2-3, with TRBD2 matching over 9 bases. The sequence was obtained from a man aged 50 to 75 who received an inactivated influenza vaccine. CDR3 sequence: CASQRGDITDTQYF. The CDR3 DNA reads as TGCGCCAGCCAGCGGGGGGACATCACAGATACGCAGTATTTT.